The 18 T cell receptor beta chains reported below all come from one sample, sequenced in a study of blood T cells in healthy people across ages. The second PCR ran about 6 to 12 cycles with a sample-barcoded 5' primer and J-beta primers. In TCRdb, the 5' RACE reads were re-called with MiXCR into one record per CDR3 protein. The table includes about 930,000 distinct CDR3 sequences, roughly 29% detected once. These data also featured in a second study, about T cells of mothers and their children.

Sequenced input: blood. These receptors were obtained from a woman in her thirties or forties in good health.

The J gene is TRBJ2-1, the V gene TRBV7-3; 10 nucleotides line up with TRBD2. The V and J ends lost 4 bases and 4 bases, in that order; junction bases with no gene match: 7. Germline loops: CDR1 SGHTA, CDR2 FQGTGA. There are 16 residues in the CDR3. The CDR3 is CASSWGGSGGYNEQFF. The CDR3 coding sequence is TGTGCCAGCAGCTGGGGGGGTAGCGGGGGGTACAATGAGCAGTTCTTC.

This clonotype showed up just a few times. V is TRBV7-2 and J is TRBJ2-3, with D tentatively TRBD2 (5 bases). This CDR3 has 16 amino acids. Per the germline V gene, CDR1 is SGHTA and CDR2 is FQGNSA. Trimming took 3 bases from V and 2 from J, leaving 15 bases between them. CDR3 residues: CASSFWTSPPTDTQYF. The CDR3 DNA reads as TGTGCCAGCAGCTTCTGGACTTCCCCGCCCACAGATACGCAGTATTTT.

This clonotype was detected only a few times. The gene calls are TRBV29-1 and TRBJ2-3, with 10 bases matching TRBD1. V was clipped by 4 bases and J by 3 bases; unmatched bases: 7. Germline values: CDR1 SQVTM, CDR2 ANQGSEA. The CDR3 runs 15 residues. This CDR3 reads CSVVRTGGATDTQYF. CDR3 DNA: TGCAGCGTTGTTCGGACAGGGGGGGCGACAGATACGCAGTATTTT.

Of note for this clonotype: This may be a read error, as it is one base from a much larger clone. The J gene is TRBJ2-1, the V gene TRBV7-9, with D hard to call. Germline CDR1 reads SEHNR; CDR2 reads FQNEAQ (reference sequence). This CDR3 has 14 amino acids. V dropped 1 base and J dropped 10 bases, with 14 bases sitting between them. CDR3 in amino acids: CASSLGSDPYEQFF. CDR3 in DNA: TGTGCCAGCAGCTTAGGGTCGGATCCCTACGAGCAGTTCTTC.

The table lists this clonotype with many counts. The junction departs from germline at one end; a sequencing error may be responsible. The J gene is TRBJ2-1, the V gene TRBV6-4; a weak D match, TRBD2 (6 bases). CDR1 is MRHNA and CDR2 is SNTAGT in the germline V gene. The CDR3 spans 13 residues. CDR3 nucleotides: TGTGCCAGCAGTGAGGAGGGGTACAGTGAGCAGTTCTTC. The encoded protein is CASSEEGYSEQFF.

This clonotype was recorded once. Since a much larger clone is just one base distant, this may be a read error. The V call is TRBV29-1, the J call TRBJ2-5; perhaps TRBD2 as D (5 bases). The J call may be faulty, since TRBJ2-7 better matches the DNA end. CDR3 length: 10 residues. Germline-derived CDR1 and CDR2 are SQVTM and ANQGSEA. The CDR3 is CSATDSEQYF. The CDR3, as DNA: TGCAGCGCGACGGACTCCGAGCAGTACTTC.

This rearrangement joins TRBV7-9 to TRBJ2-5, with 11 nucleotides matching TRBD2. V lost 3 bases and J lost 0; bases outside the gene matches: 6. This CDR3 has 17 residues. Germline V CDR1 and CDR2: SEHNR, FQNEAQ (reference sequence). This CDR3 is CASSFPIAGGHQETQYF. CDR3 nucleotide sequence: TGTGCCAGCAGCTTTCCAATAGCGGGGGGGCACCAAGAGACCCAGTACTTC.

Comments on this clonotype: One base away lies a much larger clone, so this may be a sequencing read error. The chain couples TRBV29-1 to TRBJ2-5; possibly TRBD1 for D (5 bases). Trimming removed 7 bases from V and 11 bases from J, with 23 bases in between. Germline CDR1 and CDR2: SQVTM and ANQGSEA. CDR3 length: 13 amino acids. In DNA, the CDR3 is TGCAGCGCCCCCCAGTCAAGGGGCAATGAGCAGTACTTC. This encodes CSAPQSRGNEQYF.

There are many counts of this clonotype. V usage is TRBV7-9 and J usage is TRBJ2-5; TRBD1 might be the D (5 bases). CDR3 length: 14 amino acids. Trimming took 8 bases from V and 0 from J, leaving 13 bases between them. Germline V gene lookup returns CDR1 SEHNR and CDR2 FQNEAQ (reference sequence). The CDR3 nucleotides read TGTGCCAGCGGACGACAGACATACCAAGAGACCCAGTACTTC. This encodes CASGRQTYQETQYF.

This clonotype has more than one count but fewer than ten. The chain couples TRBV20-1 to TRBJ1-6; tentatively, D is TRBD1 (6 bases). The CDR3 loop spans 15 amino acids. The V and J ends lost 6 bases and 8 bases respectively, with 20 bases between them. Germline CDR1 reads DFQATT; CDR2 reads SNEGSKA (reference sequence). This chain's CDR3 is CSARGTGHVDSPLHF. In DNA form, the CDR3 reads TGCAGTGCCCGGGGGACGGGACATGTGGATTCACCCCTCCACTTT.

The chain recombines TRBV11-2 with TRBJ2-3; no firm D call. The V end was cut by 5 bases, the J end by 2 bases, with 14 bases between. Germline assignment: CDR1 SGHAT and CDR2 FQNNGV. This CDR3 comprises 15 residues. Written as DNA, the CDR3 is TGTGCCAGCAGCCATCGTGGAGTCTACACAGATACGCAGTATTTT. It is translated as CASSHRGVYTDTQYF.

This chain's CDR3 is CASSSGSLAGRQFF. The DNA of the CDR3 is TGCGCCAGCAGCTCGGGATCTCTAGCGGGACGGCAGTTCTTC. J is TRBJ2-1 and V is TRBV5-1; 9 bases are shared with TRBD2. Trimming at V came to 3 bases and at J to 12 bases, leaving 10 bases not matched to a gene. Germline V CDR1 and CDR2: SGHRS, YFSETQ. The CDR3 covers 14 residues.

The chain combines TRBV2 with TRBJ1-5; weak D call: TRBD1 (5 bases). The CDR3 is made up of 15 amino acids. Trimming shortened V by 5 bases and J by 0 bases, and 11 bases separated the two germline ends. Per the germline V gene, CDR1 is SNHLY and CDR2 is FYNNEI. CDR3 residues: CASSMPGGSNQPQHF. The DNA of the CDR3 is TGTGCCAGCAGTATGCCGGGGGGTAGCAATCAGCCCCAGCATTTT.

A word on this clonotype: Compared with germline, one end of the junction differs, possibly owing to a read error. The chain has TRBV2 and TRBJ2-7, with D perhaps TRBD1 (5 bases). The CDR3 is 12 residues long. The germline V gene encodes CDR1 SNHLY and CDR2 FYNNEI. This chain's CDR3 is CASSTQGYKQYF. The CDR3 coding sequence is TGTGCCAGCAGTACCCAGGGCTACAAGCAGTACTTC.

A word on this clonotype: Possible read error: a much larger clone is one base away. This rearrangement joins TRBV11-2 to TRBJ2-7, with 7 bases that match TRBD1. This CDR3 is built from 15 residues. CDR1 is SGHAT, CDR2 FQNNGV, per germline. The CDR3 sequence: CASSLATGKVYGQYF. CDR3 bases: TGTGCCAGCAGCTTAGCGACAGGGAAGGTGTACGGGCAGTACTTC.

The V call is TRBV6-1, the J call TRBJ2-3, with 15 bases fitting TRBD2. This CDR3 has 17 residues. Germline V gives CDR1 MNHNS, CDR2 SASEGT. V gave up 6 bases and J gave up 2 bases; unmatched junction bases: 6. This CDR3 reads CASSHGTSGGYTDTQYF. CDR3 in DNA: TGTGCCAGCAGCCATGGGACTAGCGGGGGGTACACAGATACGCAGTATTTT.

This clonotype was seen more than once but under ten times. CDR3 in amino acids: CASSWKRDSYNEQYF. The CDR3 nucleotides are TGTGCCAGCAGCTGGAAACGGGACAGCTACAATGAGCAGTACTTC. This sequence joins TRBV7-2 and TRBJ2-1, with 7 bases matching TRBD1. The end of the DNA is better explained by TRBJ2-7, so the J call may be wrong. This CDR3 spans 15 amino acids. Germline V lookup: CDR1 SGHTA, CDR2 FQGNSA.

This clonotype was counted ten times or more. The chain couples TRBV20-1 to TRBJ2-1; D tentatively reads TRBD1 or TRBD2 (5 bases each). V lost 6 bases, J lost 3 bases, and 21 bases lay in between. The CDR3 consists of 16 residues. Germline-derived CDR1 and CDR2 are DFQATT and SNEGSKA (reference sequence). CDR3 residues: CSAKDTLAIDYNEQFF. The CDR3 DNA sequence: TGCAGTGCGAAGGACACCCTAGCCATCGACTACAATGAGCAGTTCTTC.